This is a list of T cell receptor beta chains from one sample in a study of blood T cells in healthy people across ages. Via MiXCR, TCRdb re-called the 5' RACE reads, giving one row per CDR3 protein. The sample has fewer than 900,000 distinct CDR3 sequences, around 40% seen once. Sequenced material: blood. These receptors came from a woman aged 55-75 years in good health. CDR3s include the opening cysteine and the closing phenylalanine or tryptophan. The D gene is left open where the match is weak. Some rows mark clone size as missing; the rest say once, few, many or name a class of expanded clone.

D gene: TRBD1
clone size: NA
V gene: TRBV11-2
J gene: TRBJ1-1
CDR3 protein: CASSNTGTGYYTEAFF
CDR3 DNA: TGTGCCAGCAGCAACACCGGGACAGGGTATTACACTGAAGCTTTCTTT

D gene: TRBD2
clone size: NA
V gene: TRBV7-6
J gene: TRBJ2-1
CDR3 protein: CASSPRLAGDDNEQFF
CDR3 DNA: TGTGCCAGCAGCCCCCGACTAGCGGGGGATGACAATGAGCAGTTCTTC

D gene: NA
clone size: NA
V gene: TRBV9
J gene: TRBJ1-4
CDR3 protein: CASSVGADSTNEKLFF
CDR3 DNA: TGTGCCAGCAGCGTAGGGGCGGACTCAACTAATGAAAAACTGTTTTTT

D gene: NA
clone size: NA
V gene: TRBV3-1
J gene: TRBJ2-3
CDR3 protein: CASSPSYAEFTDTQYF
CDR3 DNA: TGTGCCAGCAGCCCGTCTTACGCGGAGTTCACAGATACGCAGTATTTT

D gene: TRBD2
clone size: many
V gene: TRBV29-1
J gene: TRBJ2-1
CDR3 protein: CSVERGVSYNEQFF
CDR3 DNA: TGCAGCGTTGAGCGGGGGGTTTCCTACAATGAGCAGTTCTTC

D gene: NA
clone size: NA
V gene: TRBV20-1
J gene: TRBJ1-5
CDR3 protein: CSARQQVDQPQHF
CDR3 DNA: TGCAGTGCTAGGCAACAGGTCGATCAGCCCCAGCATTTT

D gene: TRBD1
clone size: many
V gene: TRBV12-3/TRBV12-4
J gene: TRBJ2-1
CDR3 protein: CASSLEVGGKSYNEQFF
CDR3 DNA: TGTGCCAGCAGTTTAGAGGTAGGGGGCAAGTCCTACAATGAGCAGTTCTTC

D gene: NA
clone size: NA
V gene: TRBV11-2
J gene: TRBJ2-2
CDR3 protein: CASSLGGTAIFTGELFF
CDR3 DNA: TGTGCCAGCAGCTTAGGAGGGACCGCTATTTTCACCGGGGAGCTGTTTTTT

D gene: TRBD2
clone size: NA
V gene: TRBV20-1
J gene: TRBJ2-7
CDR3 protein: CSAPTSFGYEQYF
CDR3 DNA: TGCAGTGCACCGACTAGCTTTGGGTACGAGCAGTACTTC

D gene: TRBD2
clone size: few
V gene: TRBV7-9
J gene: TRBJ2-1
CDR3 protein: CASSFGTSAYNEQFF
CDR3 DNA: TGTGCCAGCAGCTTTGGGACTAGTGCCTACAATGAGCAGTTCTTC

D gene: TRBD1
clone size: NA
V gene: TRBV7-9
J gene: TRBJ2-1
CDR3 protein: CASSSSGTGENNEQFF
CDR3 DNA: TGTGCCAGCAGCTCCAGCGGGACAGGGGAAAACAATGAGCAGTTCTTC

D gene: NA
clone size: many
V gene: TRBV28
J gene: TRBJ2-6
CDR3 protein: CASSVPGLSLGANVLTF
CDR3 DNA: TGTGCCAGCAGTGTCCCGGGACTCAGTCTTGGGGCCAACGTCCTGACTTTC

D gene: TRBD2
clone size: NA
V gene: TRBV6-1
J gene: TRBJ2-4
CDR3 protein: CASSELAEGWNIQYF
CDR3 DNA: TGTGCCAGCAGTGAGCTAGCGGAGGGATGGAACATTCAGTACTTC

D gene: NA
clone size: NA
V gene: TRBV20-1
J gene: TRBJ2-5
CDR3 protein: CSASRLVQETQYF
CDR3 DNA: TGCAGTGCTAGCCGGCTGGTACAAGAGACCCAGTACTTC